The present entry profiles one T cell receptor beta chain with its context. The CDR3 covers 13 residues. Trimming took 4 bases from V and 5 from J, leaving 12 bases between them. CDR1 and CDR2 from the germline V gene are SGHRS and YFSETQ. Measured with immunoSEQ multiplex PCR; TCRdb has only the in-frame clones, and not every one. This sample has about 180,000 clones, with 78% found just once. The sample belongs to a study of blood T cell repertoires in COVID-19. At the level of the study: The origin of the acute and convalescent COVID-19 samples was the United States, Italy and Spain.

The sequence was obtained from a woman aged 50 to 60 who had recovered from COVID-19. The specimen sequenced was PBMCs or T cells enriched from blood (not recorded which). The rearrangement uses TRBV5-1 and TRBJ2-5; D may be TRBD2 (8 bases). The DNA for the CDR3 is TGCGCCAGCAGCCGGGAGGGGGCTGAGACCCAGTACTTC. Translating it yields CASSREGAETQYF.